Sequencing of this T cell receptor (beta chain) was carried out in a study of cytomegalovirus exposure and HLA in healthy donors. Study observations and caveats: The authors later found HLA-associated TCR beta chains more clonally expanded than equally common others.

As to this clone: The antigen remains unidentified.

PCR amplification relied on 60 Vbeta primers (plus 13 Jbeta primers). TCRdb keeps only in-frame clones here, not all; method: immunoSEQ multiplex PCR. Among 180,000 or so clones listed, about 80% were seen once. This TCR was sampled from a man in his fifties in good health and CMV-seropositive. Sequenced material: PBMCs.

The CDR3: CASSVGTDYNSPLHF. In nucleotides, the CDR3 is TGTGCCAGCAGCGTCGGGACAGATTATAATTCACCCCTCCACTTT. V usage is TRBV7-2 and J usage is TRBJ1-6, with 7 bases that match TRBD1. The ends lost 5 bases at V and 4 bases at J; junction bases unmatched: 5. Germline CDR1 is SGHTA and CDR2 is FQGNSA. This CDR3 has 15 residues.